The present T cell receptor beta chain was sequenced within a study of blood T cells in healthy people across ages. Study-wide results and limits: Long-lived donors exceeded aged donors in naive CD4+ cells and diversity. Unsorted PBMCs blocked a conclusive comparison of naive and antigen-experienced cells. TCR beta diversity was tightly associated with the proportion of naive T cells.

Each sample gave at least 7 million isolated PBMCs. Germline V gene data show CDR1 as MGHRA and CDR2 as YSYEKL. V gave up 1 base and J gave up 0 bases; unmatched junction bases: 3. The CDR3 spans 15 residues. This clonotype was detected many times. Its antigen is undetermined. A second PCR of 7 to 11 cycles used a sample-barcoded 5' primer and a J-beta primer mix. TCRdb independently ran MiXCR on the 5' RACE reads; one entry per CDR3 protein. Among 650,000 to 1,000,000 distinct CDR3 sequences listed, around 36% were seen once. The clonotype comes from a man younger than 30 in good health. Sequencing input: blood. This chain links TRBV4-1 with TRBJ2-7; 7 bases align to TRBD1. CDR3 coding DNA: TGCGCCAGCAGCCAAGTCGGACAGGACTCCTACGAGCAGTACTTC. Translation gives CASSQVGQDSYEQYF.